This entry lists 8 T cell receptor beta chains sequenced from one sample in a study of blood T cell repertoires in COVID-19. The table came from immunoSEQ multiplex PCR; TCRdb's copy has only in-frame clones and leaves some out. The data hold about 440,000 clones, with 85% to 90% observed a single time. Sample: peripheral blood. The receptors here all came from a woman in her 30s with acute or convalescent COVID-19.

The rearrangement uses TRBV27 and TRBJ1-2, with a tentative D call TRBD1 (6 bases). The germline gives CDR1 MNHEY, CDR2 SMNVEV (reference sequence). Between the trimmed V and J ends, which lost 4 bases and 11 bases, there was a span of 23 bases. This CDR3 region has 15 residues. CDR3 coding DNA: TGTGCCAGCAGTTCCTACGAACAGGGTGGGGTGAGGTACACCTTC. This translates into CASSSYEQGGVRYTF.

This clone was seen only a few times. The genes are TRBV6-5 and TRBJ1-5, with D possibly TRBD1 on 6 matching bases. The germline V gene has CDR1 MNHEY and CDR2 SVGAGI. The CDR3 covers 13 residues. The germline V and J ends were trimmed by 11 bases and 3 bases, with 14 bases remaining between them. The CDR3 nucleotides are TGTGCCGGGGGCGGTGGGTTCAATCAGCCCCAGCATTTT. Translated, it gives CAGGGGFNQPQHF.

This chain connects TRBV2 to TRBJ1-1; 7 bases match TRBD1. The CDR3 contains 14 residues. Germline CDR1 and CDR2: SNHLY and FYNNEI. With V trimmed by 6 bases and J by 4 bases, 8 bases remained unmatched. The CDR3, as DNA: TGTGCCAGCAGAAATCGCGCAGGGGGCACTGAAGCTTTCTTT. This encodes CASRNRAGGTEAFF.

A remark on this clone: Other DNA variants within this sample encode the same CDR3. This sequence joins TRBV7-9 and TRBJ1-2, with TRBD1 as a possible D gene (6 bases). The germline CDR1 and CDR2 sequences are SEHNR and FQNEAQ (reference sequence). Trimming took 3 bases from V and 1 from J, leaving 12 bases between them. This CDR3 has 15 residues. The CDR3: CASSLGSGVNYGYTF. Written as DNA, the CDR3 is TGTGCCAGCAGCTTGGGTTCAGGGGTTAACTATGGCTACACCTTC. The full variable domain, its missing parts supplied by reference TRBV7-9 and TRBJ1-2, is DTGVSQNPRHKITKRGQNVTFRCDPISEHNRLYWYRQTLGQGPEFLTYFQNEAQLEKSRLLSDRFSAERPKGSFSTLEIQRTEQGDSAMYLCASSLGSGVNYGYTFGSGTRLTVV.

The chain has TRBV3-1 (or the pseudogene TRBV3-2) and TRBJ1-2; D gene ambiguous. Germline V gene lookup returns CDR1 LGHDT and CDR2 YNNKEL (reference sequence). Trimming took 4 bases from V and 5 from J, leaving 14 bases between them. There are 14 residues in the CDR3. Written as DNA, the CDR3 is TGTGCCAGCAGCCTCCGAGAGGGCGGGTATGGCTACACCTTC. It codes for CASSLREGGYGYTF.

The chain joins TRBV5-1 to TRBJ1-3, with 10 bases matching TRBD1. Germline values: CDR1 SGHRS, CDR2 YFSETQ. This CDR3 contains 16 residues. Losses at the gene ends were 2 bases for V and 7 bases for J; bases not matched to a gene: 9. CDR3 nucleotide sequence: TGCGCCAGCAGCTTCGGACAGGGGGTCATCGGGAACACCATATATTTT. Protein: CASSFGQGVIGNTIYF.

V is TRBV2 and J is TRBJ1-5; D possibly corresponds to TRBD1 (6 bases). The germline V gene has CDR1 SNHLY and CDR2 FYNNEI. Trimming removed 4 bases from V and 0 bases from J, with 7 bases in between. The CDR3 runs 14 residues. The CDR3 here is CASSAGDSNQPQHF. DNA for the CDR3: TGTGCCAGCAGTGCAGGGGATAGCAATCAGCCCCAGCATTTT.

The CDR3 loop is CASRRDIQTGELFF. Here the CDR3 DNA reads TGTGCCAGCAGGAGGGACATTCAAACCGGGGAGCTGTTTTTT. This chain connects TRBV14 to TRBJ2-2; TRBD1 is a possible D gene (6 bases). The germline gives CDR1 SGHDN, CDR2 FVKESK. This CDR3 spans 14 amino acids. Trimming pared 6 bases from V and 5 bases from J, leaving 13 bases between.